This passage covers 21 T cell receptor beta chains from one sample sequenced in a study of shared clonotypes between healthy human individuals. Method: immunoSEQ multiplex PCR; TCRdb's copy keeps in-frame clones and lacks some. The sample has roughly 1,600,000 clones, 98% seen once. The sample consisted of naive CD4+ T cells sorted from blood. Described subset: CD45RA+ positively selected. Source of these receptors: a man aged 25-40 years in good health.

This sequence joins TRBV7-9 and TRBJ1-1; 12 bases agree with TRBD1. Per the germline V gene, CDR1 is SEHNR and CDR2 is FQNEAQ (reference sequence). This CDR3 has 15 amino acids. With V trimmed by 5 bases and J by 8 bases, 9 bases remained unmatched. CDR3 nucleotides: TGTGCCAGCAGCCCGATAACCGGGACAGGGGGCGAAGCTTTCTTT. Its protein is CASSPITGTGGEAFF.

The CDR3 reads CASSESRGTNQPQHF. In nucleotides, the CDR3 is TGTGCCAGCAGTGAATCCCGGGGAACCAATCAGCCCCAGCATTTT. The chain carries TRBV6-1 and TRBJ1-5; no clear D gene. This CDR3 spans 15 amino acids. Per germline, CDR1 MNHNS and CDR2 SASEGT. Trimming shortened V by 2 bases and J by 3 bases, and 11 bases separated the two germline ends.

CDR3 residues: CASSPRESITYEQYF. CDR3 sequence (DNA): TGTGCCAGCTCGCCCCGGGAGTCTATAACCTACGAGCAGTACTTC. The J gene is TRBJ2-7, the V gene TRBV18; D possibly corresponds to TRBD2 (6 bases). The V gene lost 6 bases and the J gene lost 2 bases, with 17 bases spanning the gap. The germline CDR1 and CDR2 sequences are KGHSH and LQKENI. The length of the CDR3 is 15 residues.

In DNA, the CDR3 is TGTGCCAGCAGGGGGGACTACGGCGAGCAGTACTTC. The encoded protein is CASRGDYGEQYF. The chain is built from TRBV2 and TRBJ2-7; TRBD2 matches 7 bases. CDR3 length: 12 residues. V lost 6 bases and J lost 6; bases outside the gene matches: 5. Germline V lookup: CDR1 SNHLY, CDR2 FYNNEI.

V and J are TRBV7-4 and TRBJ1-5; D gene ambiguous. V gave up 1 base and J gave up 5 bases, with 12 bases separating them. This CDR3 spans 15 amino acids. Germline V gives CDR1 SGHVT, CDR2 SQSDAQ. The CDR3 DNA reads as TGTGCCAGCAGCTTAGGTGGGAAGCGTCATCAGCCCCAGCATTTT. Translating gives CASSLGGKRHQPQHF. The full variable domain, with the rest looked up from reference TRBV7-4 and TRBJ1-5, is GAGVSQSPRYKVAKRGRDVALRCDSISGHVTLYWYRQTLGQGSEVLTYSQSDAQRDKSGRPSGRFSAERPERSVSTLKIQRTEQGDSAVYLCASSLGGKRHQPQHFGDGTRLSIL.

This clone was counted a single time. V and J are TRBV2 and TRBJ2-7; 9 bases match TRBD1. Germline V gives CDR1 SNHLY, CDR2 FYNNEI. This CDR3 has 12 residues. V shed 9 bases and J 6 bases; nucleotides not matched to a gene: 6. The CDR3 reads CASRDRDVEQYF. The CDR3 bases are TGTGCCAGTCGGGACAGGGATGTCGAGCAGTACTTC.

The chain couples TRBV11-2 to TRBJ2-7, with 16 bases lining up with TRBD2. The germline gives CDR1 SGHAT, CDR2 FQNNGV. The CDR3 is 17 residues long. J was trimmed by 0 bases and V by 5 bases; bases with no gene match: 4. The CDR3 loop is CASSLGTSGRASYEQYF. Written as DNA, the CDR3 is TGTGCCAGCAGCCTAGGGACTAGCGGGAGGGCCTCCTACGAGCAGTACTTC.

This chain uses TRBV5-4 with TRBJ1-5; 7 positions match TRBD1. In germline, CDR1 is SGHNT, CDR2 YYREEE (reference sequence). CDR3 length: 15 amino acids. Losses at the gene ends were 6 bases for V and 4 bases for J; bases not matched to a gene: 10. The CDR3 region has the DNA TGTGCCAGCATCTCAATGGACAGGTATAATCAGCCCCAGCATTTT. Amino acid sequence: CASISMDRYNQPQHF.

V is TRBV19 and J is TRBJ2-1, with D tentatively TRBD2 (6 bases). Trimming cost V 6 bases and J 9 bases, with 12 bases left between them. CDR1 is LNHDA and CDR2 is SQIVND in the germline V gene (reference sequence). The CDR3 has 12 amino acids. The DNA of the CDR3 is TGTGCCAGTAGGCGGGGCGAGCGTGAGCAGTTCTTC. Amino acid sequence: CASRRGEREQFF.

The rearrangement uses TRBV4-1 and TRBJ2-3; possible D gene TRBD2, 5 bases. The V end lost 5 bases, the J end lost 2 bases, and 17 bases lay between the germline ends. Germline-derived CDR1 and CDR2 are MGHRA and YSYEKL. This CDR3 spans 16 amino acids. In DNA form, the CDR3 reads TGCGCCAGCAGCGAACGGAGGACCTCTGTCACAGATACGCAGTATTTT. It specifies CASSERRTSVTDTQYF.

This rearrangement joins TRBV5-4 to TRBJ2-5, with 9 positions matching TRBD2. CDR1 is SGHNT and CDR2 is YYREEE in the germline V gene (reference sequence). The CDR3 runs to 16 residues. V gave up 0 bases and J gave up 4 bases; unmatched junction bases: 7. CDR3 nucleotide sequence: TGTGCCAGCAGCTTGGACGCGGGACTAGCAGTAGAGACCCAGTACTTC. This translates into CASSLDAGLAVETQYF.

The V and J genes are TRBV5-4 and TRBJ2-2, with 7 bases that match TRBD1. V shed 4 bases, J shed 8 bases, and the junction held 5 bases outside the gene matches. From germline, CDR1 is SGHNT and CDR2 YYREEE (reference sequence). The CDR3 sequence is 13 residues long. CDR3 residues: CASSPRDRGELFF. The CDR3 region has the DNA TGTGCCAGCAGCCCCCGGGACAGAGGGGAGCTGTTTTTT.

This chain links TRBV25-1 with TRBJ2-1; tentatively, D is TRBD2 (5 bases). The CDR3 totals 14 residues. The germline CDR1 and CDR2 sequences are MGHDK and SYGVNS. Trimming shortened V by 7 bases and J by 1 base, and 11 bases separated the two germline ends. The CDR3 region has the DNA TGTGCCAGCACACCGGGCGGGTCCTACAATGAGCAGTTCTTC. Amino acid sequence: CASTPGGSYNEQFF.

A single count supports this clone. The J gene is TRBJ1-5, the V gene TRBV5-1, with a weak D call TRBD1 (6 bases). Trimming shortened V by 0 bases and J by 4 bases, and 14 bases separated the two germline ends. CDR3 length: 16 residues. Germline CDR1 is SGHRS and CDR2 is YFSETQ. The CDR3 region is CASSLGGGAGNQPQHF. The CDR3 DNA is TGCGCCAGCAGCTTGGGCGGGGGGGCTGGAAATCAGCCCCAGCATTTT.

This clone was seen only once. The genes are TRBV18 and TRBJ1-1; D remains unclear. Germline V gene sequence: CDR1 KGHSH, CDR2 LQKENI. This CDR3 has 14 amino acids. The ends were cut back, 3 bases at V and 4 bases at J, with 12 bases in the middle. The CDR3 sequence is CASSPGLRGTEAFF. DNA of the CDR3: TGTGCCAGCTCACCGGGTCTCAGAGGCACTGAAGCTTTCTTT.

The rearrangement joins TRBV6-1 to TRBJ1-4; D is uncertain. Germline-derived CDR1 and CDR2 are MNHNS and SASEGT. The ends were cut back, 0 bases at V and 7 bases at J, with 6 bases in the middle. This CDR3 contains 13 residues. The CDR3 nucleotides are TGTGCCAGCAGTGAAGCGTTGACTGAAAAACTGTTTTTT. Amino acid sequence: CASSEALTEKLFF.

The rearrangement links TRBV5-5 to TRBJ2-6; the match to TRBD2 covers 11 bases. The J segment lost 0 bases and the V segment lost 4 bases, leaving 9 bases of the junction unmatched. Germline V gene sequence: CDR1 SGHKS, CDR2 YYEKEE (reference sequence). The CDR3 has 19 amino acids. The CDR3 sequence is CASSKGLAGEGSGANVLTF. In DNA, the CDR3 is TGTGCCAGCAGCAAAGGACTAGCGGGCGAAGGCTCTGGGGCCAACGTCCTGACTTTC.

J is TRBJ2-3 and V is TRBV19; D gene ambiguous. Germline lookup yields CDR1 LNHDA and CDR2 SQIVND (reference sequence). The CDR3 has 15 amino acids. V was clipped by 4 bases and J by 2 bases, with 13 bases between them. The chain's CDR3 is CASSKDNVITDTQYF. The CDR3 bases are TGTGCCAGTAGTAAAGATAACGTTATCACAGATACGCAGTATTTT.

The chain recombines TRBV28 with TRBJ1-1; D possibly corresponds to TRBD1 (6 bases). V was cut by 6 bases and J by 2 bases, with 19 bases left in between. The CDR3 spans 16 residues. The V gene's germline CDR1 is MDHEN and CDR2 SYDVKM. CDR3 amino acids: CASSPVVTGRNTEAFF. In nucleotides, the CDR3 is TGTGCCAGCAGCCCGGTGGTAACAGGGCGAAACACTGAAGCTTTCTTT.

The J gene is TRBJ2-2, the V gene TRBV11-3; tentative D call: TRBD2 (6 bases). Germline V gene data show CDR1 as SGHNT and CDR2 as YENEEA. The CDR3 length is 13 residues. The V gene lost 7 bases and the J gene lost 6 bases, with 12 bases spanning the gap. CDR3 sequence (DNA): TGTGCCAGCACTAGCGATAAGGCCGGGGAGCTGTTTTTT. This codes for CASTSDKAGELFF.

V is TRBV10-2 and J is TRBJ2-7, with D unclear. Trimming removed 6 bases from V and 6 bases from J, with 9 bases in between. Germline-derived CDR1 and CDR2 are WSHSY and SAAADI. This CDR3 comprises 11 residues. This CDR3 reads CASSLASEQYF. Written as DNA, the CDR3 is TGCGCCAGCAGCTTAGCTTCCGAGCAGTACTTC.